A selection of T cell receptor beta chains follows, all from one sample in a study of blood T cell repertoires in COVID-19. Clones were sequenced by immunoSEQ multiplex PCR, and TCRdb holds only the in-frame ones, with some missing. The sample yields fewer than 150,000 clones, about 89% seen once. What was sequenced was peripheral blood. The receptors come from a woman in her 70s with acute or convalescent COVID-19. Each CDR3 is given with its conserved first and last residue. A D gene is named only where the DNA matches it firmly. Only some rows state a clone size, as once, few, many or a class for expanded clones.

d_call: NA; cdr3_length: 13; v_call: TRBV10-2; j_call: TRBJ1-5; clone_size: NA; cdr3_aa: CASSVRTVQPQHF; cdr3_nt: TGCGCCAGCAGTGTCCGGACAGTTCAGCCCCAGCATTTT
d_call: TRBD1; cdr3_length: 16; v_call: TRBV19; j_call: TRBJ1-1; clone_size: NA; cdr3_aa: CASIRRGTEMNTEAFF; cdr3_nt: TGTGCCAGTATTAGGAGGGGGACAGAAATGAACACTGAAGCTTTCTTT
d_call: TRBD1; cdr3_length: 14; v_call: TRBV7-9; j_call: TRBJ2-1; clone_size: NA; cdr3_aa: CASSTGTEGNEQFF; cdr3_nt: TGTGCCAGCAGCACTGGGACAGAGGGCAATGAGCAGTTCTTC
d_call: NA; cdr3_length: 14; v_call: TRBV10-2; j_call: TRBJ1-5; clone_size: NA; cdr3_aa: CASSVQDRNQPQHF; cdr3_nt: TGCGCCAGCAGTGTCCAGGACAGAAATCAGCCCCAGCATTTT
d_call: TRBD1; cdr3_length: 14; v_call: TRBV28; j_call: TRBJ2-7; clone_size: once; cdr3_aa: CASRPLQGISEQYF; cdr3_nt: TGTGCCAGCAGGCCCCTACAGGGGATTAGCGAGCAGTACTTC
d_call: NA; cdr3_length: 14; v_call: TRBV28; j_call: TRBJ1-5; clone_size: NA; cdr3_aa: CASIRGGSNQPQHF; cdr3_nt: TGTGCCAGCATACGGGGGGGGTCAAATCAGCCCCAGCATTTT
d_call: NA; cdr3_length: 11; v_call: TRBV30; j_call: TRBJ2-3; clone_size: NA; cdr3_aa: CAWSVTVTQYF; cdr3_nt: TGTGCCTGGAGTGTAACAGTCACGCAGTATTTT
d_call: TRBD1; cdr3_length: 15; v_call: TRBV4-1; j_call: TRBJ1-6; clone_size: NA; cdr3_aa: CASSLGTGVHSPLHF; cdr3_nt: TGCGCCAGCAGCCTCGGGACAGGGGTTCATTCACCCCTCCACTTT
d_call: NA; cdr3_length: 14; v_call: TRBV24-1; j_call: TRBJ1-2; clone_size: NA; cdr3_aa: CATRGGQSAYGYTF; cdr3_nt: TGTGCCACCAGAGGAGGACAGTCGGCCTATGGCTACACCTTC
d_call: TRBD1; cdr3_length: 17; v_call: TRBV4-1; j_call: TRBJ2-5; clone_size: NA; cdr3_aa: CASSQEKKAGGGKTQYF; cdr3_nt: TGCGCCAGCAGCCAAGAAAAAAAGGCAGGGGGTGGGAAGACCCAGTACTTC
d_call: NA; cdr3_length: 15; v_call: TRBV6-5; j_call: TRBJ1-1; clone_size: NA; cdr3_aa: CASSYLFGQSTEAFF; cdr3_nt: TGTGCCAGCAGTTACCTCTTTGGACAGTCCACTGAAGCTTTCTTT
d_call: NA; cdr3_length: 11; v_call: TRBV7-8; j_call: TRBJ1-5; clone_size: NA; cdr3_aa: CASSRGGTQHF; cdr3_nt: TGTGCCAGCTCCCGGGGAGGGACCCAGCATTTT
d_call: NA; cdr3_length: 16; v_call: TRBV19; j_call: TRBJ1-1; clone_size: NA; cdr3_aa: CASSSPRGGSGTEAFF; cdr3_nt: TGTGCCAGTAGCTCTCCTCGCGGAGGATCGGGCACTGAAGCTTTCTTT
d_call: NA; cdr3_length: 24; v_call: TRBV21-1; j_call: TRBJ2-4; clone_size: NA; cdr3_aa: CGSSKLPRVGERGGPREAKNIQYF; cdr3_nt: TGTGGCAGCAGCAAACTCCCTAGGGTCGGTGAGCGGGGGGGCCCAAGAGAAGCCAAAAACATTCAGTACTTC
d_call: NA; cdr3_length: 17; v_call: TRBV4-2; j_call: TRBJ1-4; clone_size: few; cdr3_aa: CASSQDGFGDPNEKLFF; cdr3_nt: TGTGCCAGCAGCCAAGATGGATTCGGGGATCCTAATGAAAAACTGTTTTTT
d_call: TRBD1; cdr3_length: 14; v_call: TRBV5-1; j_call: TRBJ1-1; clone_size: NA; cdr3_aa: CASSGQGGNTEAFF; cdr3_nt: TGCGCCAGTTCCGGACAGGGGGGGAACACTGAAGCTTTCTTT
d_call: NA; cdr3_length: 15; v_call: TRBV5-1; j_call: TRBJ1-6; clone_size: NA; cdr3_aa: CASSLASTGNSPLHF; cdr3_nt: TGCGCCAGCAGCTTGGCATCGACAGGTAATTCACCCCTCCACTTT
d_call: NA; cdr3_length: 15; v_call: TRBV4-1; j_call: TRBJ1-2; clone_size: few; cdr3_aa: CASSQVQGANYGYTF; cdr3_nt: TGCGCCAGCAGCCAAGTCCAAGGGGCTAACTATGGCTACACCTTC
d_call: NA; cdr3_length: 14; v_call: TRBV11-2; j_call: TRBJ1-5; clone_size: few; cdr3_aa: CASSHIGEPRAQHF; cdr3_nt: TGTGCCAGCAGCCATATCGGGGAGCCCCGGGCCCAGCATTTT
d_call: TRBD1; cdr3_length: 14; v_call: TRBV4-1; j_call: TRBJ1-1; clone_size: NA; cdr3_aa: CASSQDRGWTEAFF; cdr3_nt: TGCGCCAGCAGCCAGGACAGGGGGTGGACTGAAGCTTTCTTT
d_call: TRBD1; cdr3_length: 15; v_call: TRBV11-2; j_call: TRBJ1-5; clone_size: NA; cdr3_aa: CASSPGTGGFQPQHF; cdr3_nt: TGTGCCAGCAGCCCCGGGACAGGGGGCTTTCAGCCCCAGCATTTT
d_call: TRBD1; cdr3_length: 15; v_call: TRBV27; j_call: TRBJ2-7; clone_size: once; cdr3_aa: CASSTRQGGTYEQYF; cdr3_nt: TGTGCCAGCAGTACGCGACAGGGGGGGACTTACGAGCAGTACTTC
d_call: TRBD1; cdr3_length: 15; v_call: TRBV18; j_call: TRBJ1-1; clone_size: NA; cdr3_aa: CASSAGQGFYTEAFF; cdr3_nt: TGTGCCAGCTCAGCAGGACAGGGATTCTACACTGAAGCTTTCTTT
d_call: NA; cdr3_length: 14; v_call: TRBV24-1; j_call: TRBJ2-1; clone_size: NA; cdr3_aa: CATSDPGSGSEQFF; cdr3_nt: TGTGCCACCAGTGACCCCGGTAGTGGTTCGGAGCAGTTCTTC
d_call: TRBD2; cdr3_length: 16; v_call: TRBV5-1; j_call: TRBJ2-7; clone_size: NA; cdr3_aa: CASSPRGGGASYEQYF; cdr3_nt: TGCGCCAGCAGCCCCAGGGGCGGGGGGGCCTCCTACGAGCAGTACTTC
d_call: NA; cdr3_length: 13; v_call: TRBV3-1/TRBV3-2; j_call: TRBJ1-1; clone_size: NA; cdr3_aa: CASSQARGTEAFF; cdr3_nt: TGTGCCAGCAGCCAGGCCAGGGGCACTGAAGCTTTCTTT
d_call: TRBD1; cdr3_length: 15; v_call: TRBV6-2/TRBV6-3; j_call: TRBJ2-7; clone_size: few; cdr3_aa: CASSTPGQGALAQYF; cdr3_nt: TGTGCCAGCAGTACACCGGGACAGGGGGCCCTAGCTCAGTACTTC